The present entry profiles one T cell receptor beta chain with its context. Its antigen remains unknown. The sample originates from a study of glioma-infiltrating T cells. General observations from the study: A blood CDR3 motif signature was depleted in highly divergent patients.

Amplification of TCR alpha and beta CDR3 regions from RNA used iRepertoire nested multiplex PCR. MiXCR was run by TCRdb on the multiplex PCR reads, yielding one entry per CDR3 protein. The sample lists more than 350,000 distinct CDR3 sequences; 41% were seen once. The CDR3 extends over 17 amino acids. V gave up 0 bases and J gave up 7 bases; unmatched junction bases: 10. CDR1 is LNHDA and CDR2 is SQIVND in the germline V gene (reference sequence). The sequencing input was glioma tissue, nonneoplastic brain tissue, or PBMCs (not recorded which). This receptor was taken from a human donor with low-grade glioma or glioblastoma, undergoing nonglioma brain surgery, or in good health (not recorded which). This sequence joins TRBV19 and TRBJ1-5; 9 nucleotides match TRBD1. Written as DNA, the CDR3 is TGTGCCAGTAGTATAGATCGTTGGGACAGGGCTGCGCAGCCCCAGCATTTT. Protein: CASSIDRWDRAAQPQHF. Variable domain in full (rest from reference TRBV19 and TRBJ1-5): DGGITQSPKYLFRKEGQNVTLSCEQNLNHDAMYWYRQDPGQGLRLIYYSQIVNDFQKGDIAEGYSVSREKKESFPLTVTSAQKNPTAFYLCASSIDRWDRAAQPQHFGDGTRLSIL.